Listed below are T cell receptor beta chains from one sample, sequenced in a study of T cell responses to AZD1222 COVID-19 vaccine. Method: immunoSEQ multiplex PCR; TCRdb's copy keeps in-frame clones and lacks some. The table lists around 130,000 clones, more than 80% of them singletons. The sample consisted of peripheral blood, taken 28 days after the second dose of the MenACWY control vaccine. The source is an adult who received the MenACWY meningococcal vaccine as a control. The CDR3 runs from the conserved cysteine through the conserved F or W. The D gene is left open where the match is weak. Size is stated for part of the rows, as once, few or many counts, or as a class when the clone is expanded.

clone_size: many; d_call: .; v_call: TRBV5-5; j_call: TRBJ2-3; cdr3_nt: TGTGCCAGCAGCTTCACGGATACGCAGTATTTT; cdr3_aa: CASSFTDTQYF
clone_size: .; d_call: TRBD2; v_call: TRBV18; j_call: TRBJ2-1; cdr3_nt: TGTGCCAGCTCACCGACTAGCGGGAGTACCCGGAGGGGGAGTGAGCAGTTCTTC; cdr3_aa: CASSPTSGSTRRGSEQFF
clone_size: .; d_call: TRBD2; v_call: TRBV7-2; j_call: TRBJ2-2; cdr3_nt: TGTGCCAGCAGCCCGGGACTAGCGGCCACCGGGGAGCTGTTTTTT; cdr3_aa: CASSPGLAATGELFF
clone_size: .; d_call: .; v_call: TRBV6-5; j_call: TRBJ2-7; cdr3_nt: TGTGCCAGCAGACAGGGTTTTAGCTCCTACGAGCAGTACTTC; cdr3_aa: CASRQGFSSYEQYF
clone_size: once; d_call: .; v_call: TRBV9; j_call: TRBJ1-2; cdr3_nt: TGTGCCAGCAGCGTAGAAAATCTGGGGGGCTACACCTTC; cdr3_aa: CASSVENLGGYTF
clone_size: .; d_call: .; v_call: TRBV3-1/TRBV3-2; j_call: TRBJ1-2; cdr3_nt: TGTGCCAGCAGCCCAAGGACAGCCTTTCTTAATGGCTACACCTTC; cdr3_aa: CASSPRTAFLNGYTF
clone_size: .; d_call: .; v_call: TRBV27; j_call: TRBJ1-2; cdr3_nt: TGTGCCAGCAGCCGGGGGGCTGACTATGGCTACACCTTC; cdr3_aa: CASSRGADYGYTF
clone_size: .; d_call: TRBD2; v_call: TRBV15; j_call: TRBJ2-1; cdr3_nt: TGTGCCACCAGCAGAGATACCTTAGCGGGATCTTACAATGAGCAGTTCTTC; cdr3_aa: CATSRDTLAGSYNEQFF
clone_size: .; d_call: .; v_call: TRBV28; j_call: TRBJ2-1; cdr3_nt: TGTGCCAGCAGTAGAGACCGAGGCAATGAGCAGTTCTTC; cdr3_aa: CASSRDRGNEQFF
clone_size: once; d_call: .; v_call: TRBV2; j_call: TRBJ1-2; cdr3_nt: TGTGCCAGCAGCCCAACAGCAGGAGATGGCTACACCTTC; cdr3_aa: CASSPTAGDGYTF
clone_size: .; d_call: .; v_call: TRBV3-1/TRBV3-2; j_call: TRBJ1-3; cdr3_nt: TGTGCCAGCAGCCAAGTCGACTCGCGAAACACCATATATTTT; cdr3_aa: CASSQVDSRNTIYF
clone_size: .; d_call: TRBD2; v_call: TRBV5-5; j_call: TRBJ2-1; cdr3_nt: TGTGCCAGCAGCTTGGGATCGACTAGCGGGGGGCCTGAGCAGTTCTTC; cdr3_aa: CASSLGSTSGGPEQFF
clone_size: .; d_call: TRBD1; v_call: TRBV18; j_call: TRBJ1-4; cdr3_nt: TGTGCCAGCTCACCGTTACAGGGGACTAATGAAAAACTGTTTTTT; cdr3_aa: CASSPLQGTNEKLFF
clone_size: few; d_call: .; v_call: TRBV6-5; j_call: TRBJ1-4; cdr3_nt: TGTGCCAGCATTGGTCGAGGGGGGCCCAATGAAAAACTGTTTTTT; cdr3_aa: CASIGRGGPNEKLFF
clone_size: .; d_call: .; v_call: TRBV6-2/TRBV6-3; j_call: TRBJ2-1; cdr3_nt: TGTGCCAGCAGTGCGACAGAGGATGAGCAGTTCTTC; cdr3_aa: CASSATEDEQFF